This T cell receptor beta chain was retrieved from a study of T cells in Graves' hyperthyroidism and ophthalmopathy. TCR beta CDR3 regions were amplified from RNA. The primer set for the first-round RT-PCR of the TCR CDR3 was HTBI. Each CDR3 protein is one row after TCRdb ran MiXCR on the multiplex PCR reads. The repertoire holds about 640,000 distinct CDR3 sequences, with roughly 46% as singletons. The V gene's germline CDR1 is SGDLS and CDR2 YYNGEE. This CDR3 spans 15 amino acids. With V trimmed by 3 bases and J by 2 bases, 7 bases remained unmatched. The TCR sequence derives from an adult man with Graves' disease, either hyperthyroidism or ophthalmopathy (not recorded which). The chain has TRBV9 and TRBJ2-7, with 8 positions matching TRBD1. Source material: peripheral blood or thyroid tissue (not recorded which). Here the CDR3 reads CASSGSGGIAYEQYF. CDR3 bases: TGTGCCAGCAGCGGATCAGGGGGCATTGCCTACGAGCAGTACTTC.